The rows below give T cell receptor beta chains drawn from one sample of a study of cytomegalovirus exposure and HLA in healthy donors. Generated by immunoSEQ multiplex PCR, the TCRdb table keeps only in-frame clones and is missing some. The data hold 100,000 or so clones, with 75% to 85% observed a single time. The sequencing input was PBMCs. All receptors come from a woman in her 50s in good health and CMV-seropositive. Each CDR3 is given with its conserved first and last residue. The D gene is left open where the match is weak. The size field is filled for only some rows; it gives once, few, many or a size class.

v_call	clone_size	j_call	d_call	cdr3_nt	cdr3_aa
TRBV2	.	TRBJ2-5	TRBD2	TGTGCCAGCAGGAGTAGCGGGAGTGTCGAGACCCAGTACTTC	CASRSSGSVETQYF
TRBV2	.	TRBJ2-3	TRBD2	TGTGCCAGCAGTGAAGATTCAGGACTAGCGGGAGGGTATTTT	CASSEDSGLAGGYF
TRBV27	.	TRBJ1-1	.	TGTGCCAGCAGTTTCAGAGGTATGAACACTGAAGCTTTCTTT	CASSFRGMNTEAFF
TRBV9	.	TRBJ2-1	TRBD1	TGTGCCAGCAGCCCGACAGGGGGTGGGAACAATGAGCAGTTCTTC	CASSPTGGGNNEQFF
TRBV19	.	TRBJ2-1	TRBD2	TGTGCCAGTAGAGGACTAGCGGGGCCCAATGAGCAGTTCTTC	CASRGLAGPNEQFF
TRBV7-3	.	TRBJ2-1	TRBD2	TGTGCCAGCAGCTTAACGCTGCCGCTAGCGGGAGGAGAGCAGTTCTTC	CASSLTLPLAGGEQFF
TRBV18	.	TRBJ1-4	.	TGTGCCAGCTCAGGAAGGGTAGCGACTAATGAAAAACTGTTTTTT	CASSGRVATNEKLFF
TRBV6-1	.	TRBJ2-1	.	TGTGCCAGCAGGGCCAGGGAAACCTACAATGAGCAGTTCTTC	CASRARETYNEQFF
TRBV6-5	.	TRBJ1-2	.	TGTGCCAGCAGTAACCGACAGCTTCTAAGCTATGGCTACACCTTC	CASSNRQLLSYGYTF
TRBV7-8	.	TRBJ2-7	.	TGTGCCAGCAGCTTAACCAATGGGGCCGAGCAGTACTTC	CASSLTNGAEQYF
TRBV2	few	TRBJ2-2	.	TGTGCCAGCAGTGAAGCGAGAAGGCAGGGCGACACCGGGGAGCTGTTTTTT	CASSEARRQGDTGELFF
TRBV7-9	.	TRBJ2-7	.	TGTGCCAGCAGCTTAGAATGGGCGGGACGACAGCCCGAGCAGTACTTC	CASSLEWAGRQPEQYF
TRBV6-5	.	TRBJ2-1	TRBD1	TGTGCCAGCAGTCCCGGACAGGGGCCCTACAATGAGCAGTTCTTC	CASSPGQGPYNEQFF
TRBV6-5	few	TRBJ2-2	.	TGTGCCAGCAGCTACTTCCACAGGGAGGGGGAGCTGTTTTTT	CASSYFHREGELFF
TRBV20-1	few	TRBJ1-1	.	TGCAGTTCCAGGGAGAACACTGAAGCTTTCTTT	CSSRENTEAFF
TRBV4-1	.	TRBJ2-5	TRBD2	TGCGCCAGCAGCCGCCGGACTAGCGGGGGGCAGGAGACCCAGTACTTC	CASSRRTSGGQETQYF
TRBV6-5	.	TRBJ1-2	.	TGTGCCAGCAGTCAGTCCCCTCCCGAAAACTATGGCTACACCTTC	CASSQSPPENYGYTF
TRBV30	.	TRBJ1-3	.	TGTGCCTGGAGCGAATACGCGGGTACCTACGGAAACACCATATATTTT	CAWSEYAGTYGNTIYF
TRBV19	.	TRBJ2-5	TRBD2	TGTGCCAGTAGTACGGGGTCAGCGGGGCGCGAGACCCAGTACTTC	CASSTGSAGRETQYF
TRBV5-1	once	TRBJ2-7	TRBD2	TGCGCCAGCAGCTTGTTAGGTGCGGGGGGTTCCTACGAGCAGTACTTC	CASSLLGAGGSYEQYF
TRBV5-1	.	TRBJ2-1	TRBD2	TGCGCCAGCAGTTCACCGGGACTAGCGGGAGGGAGAATGAATGAGCAGTTCTTC	CASSSPGLAGGRMNEQFF
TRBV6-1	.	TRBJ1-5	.	TGTGCCAGCAGCGCTATGGGGCAGGGCAATCAGCCCCAGCATTTT	CASSAMGQGNQPQHF
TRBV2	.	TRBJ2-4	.	TGTGCCAGCAGTGAAATTACGGAGGACGCCAAAAACATTCAGTACTTC	CASSEITEDAKNIQYF
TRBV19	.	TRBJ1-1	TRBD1	TGTGCCAGTATCGACAGGGGGCGAGGTGAAGCTTTCTTT	CASIDRGRGEAFF
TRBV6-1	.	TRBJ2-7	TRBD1	TGTGCCAGCAGTTTGAGGGGGCAGGATCCCTACGAGCAGTACTTC	CASSLRGQDPYEQYF
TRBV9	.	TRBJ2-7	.	TGTGCCAGCAGCGTACAGGGGGGATTTACCTACGAGCAGTACTTC	CASSVQGGFTYEQYF
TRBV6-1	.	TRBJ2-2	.	TGTGCCAGCGCCGTGGGCCACGGGGAGCTGTTTTTT	CASAVGHGELFF
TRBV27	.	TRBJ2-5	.	TGTGCCAGCAGTTTTGGGTCGGGAGAGACCCAGTACTTC	CASSFGSGETQYF
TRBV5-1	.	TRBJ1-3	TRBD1	TGCGCCAGCAGCCCCGGGACAGGTTTAGGGAACACCATATATTTT	CASSPGTGLGNTIYF
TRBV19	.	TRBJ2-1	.	TGTGCCAGTAGTCTCATCCCCTACAGGGAGTCCTACAATGAGCAGTTCTTC	CASSLIPYRESYNEQFF
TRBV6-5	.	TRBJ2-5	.	TGTGCCAGCAGCAGTTTCGACGGGATCAAAGAGACCCAGTACTTC	CASSSFDGIKETQYF
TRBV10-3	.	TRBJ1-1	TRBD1	TGTGCCATCAGTGAGTTTGGGACAGTCCTGAACACTGAAGCTTTCTTT	CAISEFGTVLNTEAFF
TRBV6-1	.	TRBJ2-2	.	TGTGCCAGCAGTGAATTTAAGAACACCGGGGAGCTGTTTTTT	CASSEFKNTGELFF
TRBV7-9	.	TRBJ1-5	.	TGTGCCAGCAGCCCCCCCCCAGGAAATGGGCCCAATCAGCCCCAGCATTTT	CASSPPPGNGPNQPQHF
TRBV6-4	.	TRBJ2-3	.	TGTGCCAGCAGTGAAGCTGGAGATACGCAGTATTTT	CASSEAGDTQYF
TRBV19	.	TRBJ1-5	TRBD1	TGTGCCACCTTGGGACAGGCCAGCAATCAGCCCCAGCATTTT	CATLGQASNQPQHF
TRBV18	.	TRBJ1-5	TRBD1	TGTGCCAGCTCACCGGGACAGGTGATCAATCAGCCCCAGCATTTT	CASSPGQVINQPQHF
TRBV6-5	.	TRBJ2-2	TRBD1	TGTGCCAGCAGTAAGTGGGACAGCAACACCGGGGAGCTGTTTTTT	CASSKWDSNTGELFF
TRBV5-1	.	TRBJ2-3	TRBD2	TGCGCCAGCGTACGGGGGGGCTACACAGATACGCAGTATTTT	CASVRGGYTDTQYF
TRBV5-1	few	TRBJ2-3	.	TGCGCCAGCAGCTTTAAGGGGTCTAGCACAGATACGCAGTATTTT	CASSFKGSSTDTQYF
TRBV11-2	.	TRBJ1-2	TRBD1	TGTGCCAGCAGCTCAACCACACGAGACAGGGGAAGCACCTTC	CASSSTTRDRGSTF
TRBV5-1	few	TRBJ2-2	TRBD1	TGCGCCAGCAGCTTTGGACAGGGTCCCACCGGGGAGCTGTTTTTT	CASSFGQGPTGELFF
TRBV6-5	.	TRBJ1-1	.	TGTGCCAGCAGTTACCGGAACACTGAAGCTTTCTTT	CASSYRNTEAFF
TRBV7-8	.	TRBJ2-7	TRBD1	TGTGCCAGCAGCTTAGCGCTGGGGACAGGGTACTACTACGAGCAGTACTTC	CASSLALGTGYYYEQYF
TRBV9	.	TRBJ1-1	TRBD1	TGTGCCAGCAGCGCAACAGGGGCCCATGAAGCTTTCTTT	CASSATGAHEAFF
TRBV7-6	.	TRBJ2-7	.	TGTGCCAGCAGCTTAACGCAGGGCCGCGAGCAGTACTTC	CASSLTQGREQYF
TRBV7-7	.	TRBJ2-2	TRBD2	TGTGCTAGCAGCGCCACACTAGCGGGAGCGGGAGAGCTGTTTTTT	CASSATLAGAGELFF
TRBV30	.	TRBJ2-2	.	TGTGCCTGGAGTAAGGGGCCCGGGGAGCTGTTTTTT	CAWSKGPGELFF
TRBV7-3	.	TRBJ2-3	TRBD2	TGTGCCAGCAGCCCTATTGTCCGAACGGGGGGAAGCACAGATACGCAGTATTTT	CASSPIVRTGGSTDTQYF
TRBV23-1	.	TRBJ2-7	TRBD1	TGCGCCAGCAGTCGCACCGGGACAGGGGTTACCTACGAGCAGTACTTC	CASSRTGTGVTYEQYF
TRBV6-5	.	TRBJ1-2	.	TGTGCCAGCAGCAAGGACAGTCTGGGCTATGGCTACACCTTC	CASSKDSLGYGYTF
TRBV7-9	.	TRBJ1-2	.	TGTGCCAGCAGCTACGACAGCCCAGACAGCTATGGCTACACCTTC	CASSYDSPDSYGYTF
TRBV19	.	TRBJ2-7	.	TGTGCCAGTAGCAGGGGCGGAAGCTACGAGCAGTACTTC	CASSRGGSYEQYF
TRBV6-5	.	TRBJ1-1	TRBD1	TGTGCCAGCAGTTCAGGGGGCCGGACTGAAGCTTTCTTT	CASSSGGRTEAFF